The 27 T cell receptor beta chains below come from one sample, sequenced in a study of blood T cell repertoires in COVID-19. TCRdb's table, derived via immunoSEQ multiplex PCR, lists solely in-frame clones and lacks some. Of approximately 220,000 clones in the sample, 86% were seen once. Material for sequencing was PBMCs or T cells enriched from blood (not recorded which). The origin of the receptors is a middle-aged woman with acute COVID-19.

J is TRBJ2-3 and V is TRBV4-3, with 10 bases identical to TRBD2. This CDR3 has 17 residues. Germline CDR1 LGHNA, CDR2 YSLEER. Trimming cost V 0 bases and J 5 bases; bases outside gene matches: 8. DNA of the CDR3: TGCGCCAGCAGCCAAGAGGGAACTAGCGGGGTTGGAGATACGCAGTATTTT. The encoded protein is CASSQEGTSGVGDTQYF.

The V gene is TRBV5-8, the J gene TRBJ1-6; 8 bases line up with TRBD1. In germline, CDR1 is SGHTS, CDR2 YDEGEE. V lost 0 bases to trimming and J lost 7 bases; unmatched junction nucleotides: 3. The CDR3 loop spans 15 amino acids. The CDR3 spells CASSLGQGANSPLHF. The CDR3 region has the DNA TGTGCCAGCAGCTTGGGGCAGGGGGCGAATTCACCCCTCCACTTT.

The chain couples TRBV20-1 to TRBJ1-2; D not resolved. From germline, CDR1 is DFQATT and CDR2 SNEGSKA (reference sequence). This CDR3 contains 14 residues. Trimming pared 3 bases from V and 5 bases from J, leaving 16 bases between. Written as DNA, the CDR3 is TGCAGTGCTAGTCCACCCGGGAGAGAGTATGGCTACACCTTC. Residues: CSASPPGREYGYTF.

The chain links TRBV3-1 (or the pseudogene TRBV3-2) to TRBJ2-7, with a weak D call TRBD1 (5 bases). V was pared by 5 bases and J by 0 bases, with 11 bases between. The CDR3 has 14 residues. Germline CDR1 is LGHDT and CDR2 is YNNKEL (reference sequence). Here the CDR3 reads CASSFRQISYEQYF. The CDR3 nucleotides read TGTGCCAGCAGCTTTCGACAGATCTCCTACGAGCAGTACTTC.

The chain is built from TRBV25-1 and TRBJ1-1, with TRBD1 as a possible D gene (5 bases). V was clipped by 1 base and J by 6 bases, with 12 bases between them. The germline CDR1 and CDR2 sequences are MGHDK and SYGVNS. This CDR3 has 14 amino acids. The CDR3 protein is CASSELTALAEAFF. In nucleotides, the CDR3 is TGTGCCAGCAGTGAATTGACAGCTTTGGCTGAAGCTTTCTTT.

The rearrangement uses TRBV2 and TRBJ2-1, with D perhaps TRBD2 (5 bases). CDR1 and CDR2 from the germline V gene are SNHLY and FYNNEI. This CDR3 contains 13 residues. Trimming took off 8 bases at V and 8 bases at J, with 16 bases between the two ends. The CDR3 sequence is CASLWQDLDEQFF. The CDR3 DNA sequence: TGTGCCAGCTTGTGGCAGGACTTGGATGAGCAGTTCTTC.

This clone appeared a few times. The CDR3 is CASSSPGVGELFF. Written as DNA, the CDR3 is TGTGCCAGCAGCTCACCAGGGGTCGGGGAGCTGTTTTTT. The chain carries TRBV4-2 and TRBJ2-2; D may be TRBD1 (6 bases). V was clipped by 5 bases and J by 7 bases, with 11 bases between them. Germline CDR1 is LGHNA and CDR2 is YNFKEQ. The CDR3 extends over 13 amino acids.

J is TRBJ1-2 and V is TRBV13, with D possibly being TRBD1 (6 bases). The germline gives CDR1 PRHDT, CDR2 FYEKMQ (reference sequence). With 4 bases removed from V and 8 bases from J, the gap between germline ends came to 26 bases. This CDR3 has 17 residues. The CDR3 coding sequence is TGTGCCAGCAGCTCGAAGTCCCGGGACACTCAGGGGATGGGCTACACCTTC. Protein: CASSSKSRDTQGMGYTF.

V is TRBV7-2 and J is TRBJ1-2, with TRBD1 identical over 8 bases. The CDR3 is 17 residues long. The V and J ends lost 4 bases and 4 bases, in that order; junction bases with no gene match: 14. CDR1 and CDR2 (germline): SGHTA, FQGNSA. In DNA, the CDR3 is TGTGCCAGCAGCTCGGACAGGGCACGGAGCATTAGCTATGGCTACACCTTC. Translation gives CASSSDRARSISYGYTF.

CDR3 protein: CASSGPGTGGNSPLHF. For the CDR3, the DNA is TGTGCCAGCAGCGGACCCGGGACAGGGGGAAATTCACCCCTCCACTTT. The chain recombines TRBV5-4 with TRBJ1-6; 11 bases agree with TRBD1. Germline V gene data show CDR1 as SGHNT and CDR2 as YYREEE (reference sequence). With 4 bases clipped from V and 7 bases from J, the junction kept 7 bases outside the gene matches. The CDR3 is 16 amino acids. Full variable domain (rest looked up from reference TRBV5-4 and TRBJ1-6): ETGVTQSPTHLIKTRGQQVTLRCSSQSGHNTVSWYQQALGQGPQFIFQYYREEENGRGNFPPRFSGLQFPNYSSELNVNALELDDSALYLCASSGPGTGGNSPLHFGNGTRLTVT.

The rearrangement joins TRBV7-5 to TRBJ1-2. TRBV7-5 is given as a pseudogene. This CDR3 is 16 amino acids long. CDR3 nucleotides: TGTGTCAGAAACTCGGCCGGCGGGGGGGTACGGGTTGGCTACACCTTC. Its translation: CVRNSAGGGVRVGYTF.

DNA for the CDR3: TGTGCCAGCAGTAGACTAGCGGGGGGAGAATACGAGCAGTACTTC. Translating gives CASSRLAGGEYEQYF. The chain is built from TRBV27 and TRBJ2-7; the match to TRBD2 covers 13 bases. Germline values: CDR1 MNHEY, CDR2 SMNVEV (reference sequence). This CDR3 comprises 15 residues. J lost 4 bases, V lost 5 bases, and 5 bases had no gene match.

The chain uses TRBV7-4 and TRBJ1-2, with unresolved D. CDR3 length equals 12 residues. Germline V gene lookup returns CDR1 SGHVT and CDR2 SQSDAQ. The V end was cut by 1 base, the J end by 5 bases, with 5 bases between. The CDR3 DNA reads TGTGCCAGCAGCTTAGGTGAGTATGGCTACACCTTC. This gives the protein CASSLGEYGYTF.

This chain links TRBV11-2 with TRBJ1-2; D gene ambiguous. The CDR3 extends over 13 amino acids. Trimming shortened V by 5 bases and J by 8 bases, and 15 bases separated the two germline ends. In germline, CDR1 is SGHAT, CDR2 FQNNGV. The CDR3 is CASSPRTAGGYTF. CDR3 nucleotide sequence: TGTGCCAGCAGCCCTCGGACCGCGGGCGGCTACACCTTC.

The genes are TRBV15 and TRBJ2-5; 14 positions match TRBD2. The germline gives CDR1 LNHNV, CDR2 YYDKDF (reference sequence). This CDR3 has 14 amino acids. Trimming at V came to 5 bases and at J to 4 bases, leaving 0 bases not matched to a gene. The DNA of the CDR3 is TGTGCCACCAGCGGGACTAGCGGGGGAGAGACCCAGTACTTC. Its translation is CATSGTSGGETQYF.

The chain recombines TRBV11-2 with TRBJ2-7; no firm D call. Germline CDR1 is SGHAT and CDR2 is FQNNGV. V gave up 5 bases and J gave up 6 bases, with 17 bases separating them. This CDR3 region has 14 residues. CDR3 DNA sequence: TGTGCCAGCAGCGTTCGAATCACGGGTAGCGAGCAGTACTTC. Encoded protein: CASSVRITGSEQYF.

This chain uses TRBV4-3 with TRBJ1-4; D remains ambiguous. The CDR3 has 16 residues. Germline V gives CDR1 LGHNA, CDR2 YSLEER. The V gene lost 2 bases and the J gene lost 3 bases, with 13 bases spanning the gap. The CDR3 nucleotides are TGCGCCAGCAGCCAAACTAGTGGTTTTGCTAATGAAAAACTGTTTTTT. This translates into CASSQTSGFANEKLFF.

V is TRBV12-3 or TRBV12-4 and J is TRBJ2-1, with 7 nucleotides matching TRBD2. The CDR3 totals 11 residues. With V trimmed by 6 bases and J by 10 bases, 3 bases remained unmatched. The chain's CDR3 is CASRERGEQFF. CDR3 coding DNA: TGTGCCAGCAGGGAGCGGGGAGAGCAGTTCTTC.

This sequence joins TRBV18 and TRBJ1-1, with D perhaps TRBD1 (6 bases). V was pared by 3 bases and J by 3 bases, with 11 bases between. In germline, CDR1 is KGHSH, CDR2 LQKENI. This CDR3 has 14 amino acids. The CDR3 nucleotides read TGTGCCAGCTCACCCCGACAGGATCACACTGAAGCTTTCTTT. This translates into CASSPRQDHTEAFF. The variable domain in full, with the rest retrieved from reference TRBV18 and TRBJ1-1, is NAGVMQNPRHLVRRRGQEARLRCSPMKGHSHVYWYRQLPEEGLKFMVYLQKENIIDESGMPKERFSAEFPKEGPSILRIQQVVRGDSAAYFCASSPRQDHTEAFFGQGTRLTVV.

V usage is TRBV30 and J usage is TRBJ1-2; 8 bases are a match to TRBD1. Germline assignment: CDR1 GTSNPN and CDR2 SVGIG (reference sequence). V trimming: 4 bases; J trimming: 5 bases; junction bases outside the gene matches: 9. This CDR3 spans 14 amino acids. Written as DNA, the CDR3 is TGTGCCTGGAAAGCAACAGGGGGGTATTATGGCTACACCTTC. This sequence encodes CAWKATGGYYGYTF.

The chain carries TRBV10-3 and TRBJ2-2; D not resolved. The CDR3 has 12 residues. V was pared by 4 bases and J by 6 bases, with 6 bases between. In germline, CDR1 is ENHRY, CDR2 SYGVKD. The CDR3 DNA reads TGTGCCATCAGTGTTGGAGCCGGGGAGCTGTTTTTT. Translated: CAISVGAGELFF.

The chain joins TRBV2 to TRBJ1-2, with TRBD1 identical over 7 bases. The CDR3 loop spans 13 amino acids. Trimming cost V 8 bases and J 8 bases; bases outside gene matches: 11. Looked up from germline, CDR1 is SNHLY and CDR2 is FYNNEI. CDR3 sequence reads: CASLDRVLSGYTF. Written as DNA, the CDR3 is TGTGCCAGCCTTGACAGGGTACTGAGCGGCTACACCTTC.

CDR3 bases: TGTGCCAGCAGTTCGGACAGAGCCGAAGCTTTCTTT. Protein: CASSSDRAEAFF. This chain joins TRBV6-6 and TRBJ1-1, with D possibly TRBD1 on 6 matching bases. The CDR3 is 12 amino acids. Germline values: CDR1 MNHNY, CDR2 SVGAGI (reference sequence). Trimming stripped 4 bases from V and 8 bases from J, with 11 bases between.

This clone has just one count. V and J are TRBV11-2 and TRBJ2-3, with a weak D call TRBD2 (5 bases). This CDR3 comprises 12 residues. From germline, CDR1 is SGHAT and CDR2 FQNNGV. V lost 3 bases to trimming and J lost 5 bases, with 6 bases between them. The CDR3 here is CASSFGEDTQYF. The DNA for the CDR3 is TGTGCCAGCAGCTTCGGGGAAGATACGCAGTATTTT.

The chain carries TRBV14 and TRBJ1-1; D unresolved. Trimming removed 4 bases from V and 2 bases from J, with 17 bases in between. Looked up from germline, CDR1 is SGHDN and CDR2 is FVKESK. CDR3 length: 16 amino acids. CDR3 region: CASSRLDQVTNTEAFF. The CDR3, as DNA: TGTGCCAGCAGCCGCCTGGATCAGGTGACAAACACTGAAGCTTTCTTT.

This clone was seen more than once but under ten times. The chain has TRBV30 and TRBJ1-1, with D possibly TRBD1 on 5 matching bases. With 3 bases removed from V and 1 base from J, the gap between germline ends came to 9 bases. The length of the CDR3 is 13 residues. CDR1 is GTSNPN, CDR2 SVGIG, per germline (reference sequence). The CDR3 is CAWSRATNTEAFF. CDR3 DNA sequence: TGTGCCTGGAGCAGGGCAACGAACACTGAAGCTTTCTTT.

CDR3 loop: CASSGAGAYTEAFF. For the CDR3, the DNA is TGTGCCAGCAGTGGGGCAGGGGCTTACACTGAAGCTTTCTTT. The chain employs TRBV2 and TRBJ1-1, with a possible D match to TRBD1 (6 bases). CDR1 is SNHLY and CDR2 is FYNNEI in the germline V gene. V was pared by 4 bases and J by 3 bases, with 12 bases between. The length of the CDR3 is 14 residues.